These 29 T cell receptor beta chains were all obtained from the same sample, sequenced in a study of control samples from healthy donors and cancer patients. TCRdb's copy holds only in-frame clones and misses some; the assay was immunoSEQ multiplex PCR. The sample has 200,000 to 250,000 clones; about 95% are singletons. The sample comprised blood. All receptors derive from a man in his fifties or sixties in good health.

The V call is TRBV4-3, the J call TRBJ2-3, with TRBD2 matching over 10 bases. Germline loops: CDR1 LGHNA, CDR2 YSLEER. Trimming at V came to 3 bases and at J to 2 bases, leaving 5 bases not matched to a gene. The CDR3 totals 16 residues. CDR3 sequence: CASSQQAGGFTDTQYF. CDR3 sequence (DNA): TGCGCCAGCAGCCAGCAAGCGGGGGGGTTCACAGATACGCAGTATTTT.

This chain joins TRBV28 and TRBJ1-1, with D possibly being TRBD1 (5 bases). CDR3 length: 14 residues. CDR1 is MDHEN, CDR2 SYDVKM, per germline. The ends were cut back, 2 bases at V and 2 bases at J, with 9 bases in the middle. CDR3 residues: CASSLDQGNTEAFF. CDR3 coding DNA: TGTGCCAGCAGTTTAGACCAGGGTAACACTGAAGCTTTCTTT.

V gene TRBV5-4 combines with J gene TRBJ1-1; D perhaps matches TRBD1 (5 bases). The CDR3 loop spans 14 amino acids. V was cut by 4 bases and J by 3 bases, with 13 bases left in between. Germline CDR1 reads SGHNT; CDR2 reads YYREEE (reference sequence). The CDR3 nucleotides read TGTGCCAGCAGCCCGGGGGGGACGGACACTGAAGCTTTCTTT. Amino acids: CASSPGGTDTEAFF.

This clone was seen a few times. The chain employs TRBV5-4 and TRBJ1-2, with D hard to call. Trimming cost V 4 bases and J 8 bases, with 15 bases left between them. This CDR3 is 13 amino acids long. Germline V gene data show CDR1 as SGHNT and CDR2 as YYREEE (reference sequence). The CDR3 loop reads CASSTPRMEGYTF. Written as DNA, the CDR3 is TGTGCCAGCAGCACTCCTAGAATGGAGGGCTACACCTTC.

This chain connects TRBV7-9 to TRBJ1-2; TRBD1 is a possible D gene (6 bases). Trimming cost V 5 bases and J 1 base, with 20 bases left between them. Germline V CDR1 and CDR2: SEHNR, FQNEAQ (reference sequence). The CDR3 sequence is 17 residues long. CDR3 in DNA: TGTGCCAGCAGCCAACCCTGGGGGGCTAGAATTAACTATGGCTACACCTTC. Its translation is CASSQPWGARINYGYTF.

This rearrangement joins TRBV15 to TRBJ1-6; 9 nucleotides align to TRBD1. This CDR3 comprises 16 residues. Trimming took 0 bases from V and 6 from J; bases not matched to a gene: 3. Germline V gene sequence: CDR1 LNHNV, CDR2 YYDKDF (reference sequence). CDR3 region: CATSRDPDRGNSPLHF. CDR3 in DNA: TGTGCCACCAGCAGAGACCCGGACAGGGGTAATTCACCCCTCCACTTT.

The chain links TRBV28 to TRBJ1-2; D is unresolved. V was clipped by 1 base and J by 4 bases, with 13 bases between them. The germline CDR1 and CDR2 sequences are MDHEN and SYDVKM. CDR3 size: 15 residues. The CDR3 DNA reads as TGTGCCAGCAGTTTATTGCGGGTTATGGGCTATGGCTACACCTTC. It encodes CASSLLRVMGYGYTF.

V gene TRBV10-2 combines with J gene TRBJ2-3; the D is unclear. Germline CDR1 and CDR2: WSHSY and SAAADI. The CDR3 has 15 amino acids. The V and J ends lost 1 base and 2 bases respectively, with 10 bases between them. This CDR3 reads CASSEYQASTDTQYF. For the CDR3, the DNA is TGCGCCAGCAGTGAGTACCAGGCTTCCACAGATACGCAGTATTTT.

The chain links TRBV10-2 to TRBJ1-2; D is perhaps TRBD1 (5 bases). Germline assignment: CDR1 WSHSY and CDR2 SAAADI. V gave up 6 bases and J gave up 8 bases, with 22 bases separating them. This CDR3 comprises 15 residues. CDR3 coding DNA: TGCGCCAGCAGCGAGACCGGGACCGCGTACCTAGGCTACACCTTC. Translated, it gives CASSETGTAYLGYTF.

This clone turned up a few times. The CDR3 sequence is CASSIDPNTGELFF. The CDR3 nucleotides are TGTGCCAGTAGTATAGACCCGAACACCGGGGAGCTGTTTTTT. The V gene is TRBV19, the J gene TRBJ2-2, with D unresolved. The CDR3 contains 14 residues. With 0 bases removed from V and 0 bases from J, the gap between germline ends came to 2 bases. CDR1 is LNHDA and CDR2 is SQIVND in the germline V gene (reference sequence).

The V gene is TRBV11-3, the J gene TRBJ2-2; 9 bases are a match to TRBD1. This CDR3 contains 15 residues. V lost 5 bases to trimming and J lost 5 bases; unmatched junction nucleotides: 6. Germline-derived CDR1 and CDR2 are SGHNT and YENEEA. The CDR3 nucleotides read TGTGCCAGCAGCCGGACAGGGGAAAAAACCGGGGAGCTGTTTTTT. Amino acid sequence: CASSRTGEKTGELFF.

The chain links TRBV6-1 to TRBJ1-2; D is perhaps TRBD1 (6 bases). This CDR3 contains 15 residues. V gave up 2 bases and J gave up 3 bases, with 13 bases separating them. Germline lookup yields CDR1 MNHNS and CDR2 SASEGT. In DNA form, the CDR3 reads TGTGCCAGCAGTGAACGGAGGGGGACCCACTATGGCTACACCTTC. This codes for CASSERRGTHYGYTF.

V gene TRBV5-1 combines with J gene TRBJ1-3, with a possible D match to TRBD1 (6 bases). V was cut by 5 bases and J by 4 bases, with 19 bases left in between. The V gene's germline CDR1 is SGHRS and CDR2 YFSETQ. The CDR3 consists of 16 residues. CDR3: CASSWDIAGRGNTIYF. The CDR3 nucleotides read TGCGCCAGCAGTTGGGACATCGCGGGGCGGGGAAACACCATATATTTT.

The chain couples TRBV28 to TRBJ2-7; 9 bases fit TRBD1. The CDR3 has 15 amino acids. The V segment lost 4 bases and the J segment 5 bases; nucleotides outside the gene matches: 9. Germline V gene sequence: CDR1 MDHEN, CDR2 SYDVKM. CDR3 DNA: TGTGCCAGCAGTTCGACCGGGACAGGGTCCCACGAGCAGTACTTC. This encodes CASSSTGTGSHEQYF.

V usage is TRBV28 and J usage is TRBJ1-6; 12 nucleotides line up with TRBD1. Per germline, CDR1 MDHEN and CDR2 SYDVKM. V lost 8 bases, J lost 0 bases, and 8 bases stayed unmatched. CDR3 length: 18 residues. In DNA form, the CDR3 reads TGTGCCAGCTTGCCGGGACAGGGGGCAAGCTCCTATAATTCACCCCTCCACTTT. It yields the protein CASLPGQGASSYNSPLHF.

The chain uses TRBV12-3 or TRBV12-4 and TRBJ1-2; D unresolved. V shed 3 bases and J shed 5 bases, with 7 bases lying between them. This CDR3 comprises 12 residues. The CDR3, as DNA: TGTGCCAGCAGTTTGCAGTTTTATGGCTACACCTTC. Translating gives CASSLQFYGYTF.

The CDR3 DNA is TGTGCCAGCAGCTTTCTAGCTGTAGAGACCCAGTACTTC. This translates into CASSFLAVETQYF. The genes are TRBV7-2 and TRBJ2-5, with D maybe TRBD2 (5 bases). The CDR3 spans 13 residues. Germline V gives CDR1 SGHTA, CDR2 FQGNSA. Trimming removed 3 bases at V and 4 bases at J, with 9 bases between.

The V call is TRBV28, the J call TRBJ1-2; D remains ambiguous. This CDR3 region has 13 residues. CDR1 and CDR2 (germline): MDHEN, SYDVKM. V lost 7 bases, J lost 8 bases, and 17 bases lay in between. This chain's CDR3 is CASIRPSTGGYTF. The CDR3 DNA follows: TGTGCCAGCATCCGTCCATCTACGGGGGGCTACACCTTC.

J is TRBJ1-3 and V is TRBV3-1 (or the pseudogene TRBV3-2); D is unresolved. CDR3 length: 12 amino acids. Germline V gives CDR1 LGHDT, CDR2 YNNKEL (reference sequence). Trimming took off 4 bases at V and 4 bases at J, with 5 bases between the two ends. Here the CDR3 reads CASSPAGNTIYF. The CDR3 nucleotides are TGTGCCAGCAGCCCGGCGGGAAACACCATATATTTT.

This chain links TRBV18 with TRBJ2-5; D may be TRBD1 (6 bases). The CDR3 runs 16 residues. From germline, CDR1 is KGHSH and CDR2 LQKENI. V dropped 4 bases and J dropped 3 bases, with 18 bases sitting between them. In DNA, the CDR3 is TGTGCCAGCTCACGAGAGTCCGGGACACATAAAGAGACCCAGTACTTC. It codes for CASSRESGTHKETQYF. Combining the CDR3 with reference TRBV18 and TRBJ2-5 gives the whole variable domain NAGVMQNPRHLVRRRGQEARLRCSPMKGHSHVYWYRQLPEEGLKFMVYLQKENIIDESGMPKERFSAEFPKEGPSILRIQQVVRGDSAAYFCASSRESGTHKETQYFGPGTRLLVL.

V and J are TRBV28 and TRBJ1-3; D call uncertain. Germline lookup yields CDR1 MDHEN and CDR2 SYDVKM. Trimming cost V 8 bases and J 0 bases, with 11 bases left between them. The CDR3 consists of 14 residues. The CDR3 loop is CASDTEGSGNTIYF. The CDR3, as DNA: TGTGCCAGCGATACTGAGGGCTCTGGAAACACCATATATTTT.

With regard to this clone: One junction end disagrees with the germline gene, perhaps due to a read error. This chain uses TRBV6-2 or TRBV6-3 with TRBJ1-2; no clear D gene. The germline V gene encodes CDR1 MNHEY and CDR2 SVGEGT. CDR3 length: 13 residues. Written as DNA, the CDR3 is TGTGCCAGCAGCTACTCGGAAAAGTATGGCTACACCTTC. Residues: CASSYSEKYGYTF.

The CDR3 loop reads CASSAGQPNTGELFF. The CDR3 bases are TGTGCCAGCTCCGCGGGACAGCCGAACACCGGGGAGCTGTTTTTT. J is TRBJ2-2 and V is TRBV18; TRBD1 is a possible D gene (7 bases). The CDR3 runs 15 residues. CDR1 and CDR2 from the germline V gene are KGHSH and LQKENI. Between the trimmed V and J ends, which lost 6 bases and 0 bases, there was a span of 11 bases.

The CDR3 coding sequence is TGTGCCAGCAGTTACCAACGCCTCGCCGACTACGAGCAGTACTTC. Its protein product is CASSYQRLADYEQYF. J is TRBJ2-7 and V is TRBV6-2 or TRBV6-3; unclear D gene. V was shortened by 2 bases and J by 3 bases, with 14 bases between the two germline ends. The CDR3 contains 15 residues. Germline V gives CDR1 MNHEY, CDR2 SVGEGT.

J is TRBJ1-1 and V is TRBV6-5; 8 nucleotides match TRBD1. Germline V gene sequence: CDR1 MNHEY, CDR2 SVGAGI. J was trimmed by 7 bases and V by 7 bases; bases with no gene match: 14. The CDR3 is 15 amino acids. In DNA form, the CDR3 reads TGTGCCAGCAAGGTGGCAGGGGGCGCATTTCGTGAAGCTTTCTTT. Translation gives CASKVAGGAFREAFF.

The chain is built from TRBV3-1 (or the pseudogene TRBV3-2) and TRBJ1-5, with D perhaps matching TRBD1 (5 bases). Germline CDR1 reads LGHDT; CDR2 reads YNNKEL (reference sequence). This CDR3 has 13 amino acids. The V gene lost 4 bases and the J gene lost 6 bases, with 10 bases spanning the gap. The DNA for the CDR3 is TGTGCCAGCAGCCCCCCCGGGGGTCAGCCCCAGCATTTT. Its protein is CASSPPGGQPQHF.

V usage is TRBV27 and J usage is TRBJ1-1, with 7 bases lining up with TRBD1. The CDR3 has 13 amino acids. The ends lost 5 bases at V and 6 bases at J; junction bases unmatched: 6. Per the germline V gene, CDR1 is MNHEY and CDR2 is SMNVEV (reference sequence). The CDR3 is CASSRRQGAEAFF. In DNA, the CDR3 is TGTGCCAGCAGTCGCCGACAGGGCGCTGAAGCTTTCTTT.

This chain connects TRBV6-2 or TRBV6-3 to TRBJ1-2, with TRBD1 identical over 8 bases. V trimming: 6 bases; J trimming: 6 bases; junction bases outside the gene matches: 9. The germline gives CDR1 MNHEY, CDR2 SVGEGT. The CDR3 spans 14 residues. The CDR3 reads CASSPDRGSHGYTF. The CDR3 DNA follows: TGTGCCAGCAGCCCCGACAGGGGATCTCATGGCTACACCTTC.

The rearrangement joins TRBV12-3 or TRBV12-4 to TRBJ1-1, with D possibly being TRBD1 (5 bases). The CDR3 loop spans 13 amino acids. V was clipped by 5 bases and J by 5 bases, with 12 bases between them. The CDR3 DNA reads TGTGCCAGCAGTCGCCGGGGGGGAACTGAAGCTTTCTTT. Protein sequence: CASSRRGGTEAFF.